This TCR beta chain was found in a study of T cells in Graves' hyperthyroidism and ophthalmopathy. Whole-study findings and limits: Most thyroid clonotypes expanded above 0.001 appeared in blood too. By a 13 V-J model, ophthalmopathy was set apart from stable hyperthyroidism. Before onset, by a median of about six months, the model predicted ophthalmopathy.

Concerning this clonotype: Its target is unknown.

CDR1 is LGHNA, CDR2 YNFKEQ, per germline. V was clipped by 0 bases and J by 3 bases, with 11 bases between them. The CDR3 runs to 15 residues. The cohort's ophthalmopathy patients, a group with duration under 3 months, had a Clinical Activity Score of at least 3 and a NOSPECS grade of at least 4. RNA transcripts gave rise to amplified TCR beta CDR3 regions. An initial round of RT-PCR targeting the TCR CDR3 relied on the HTBI primer set. MiXCR was run by TCRdb on the multiplex PCR reads, yielding one entry per CDR3 protein. The sample shows more than 500,000 distinct CDR3 sequences, roughly 16% of them seen only once.

Sequencing was carried out using blood. The chain links TRBV4-2 to TRBJ1-2; the D is unclear. The TCR comes from a woman under 40 with Graves' ophthalmopathy. The CDR3 sequence: CASSQEAGSHYGYTF. In DNA form, the CDR3 reads TGTGCCAGCAGCCAAGAGGCGGGGTCTCACTATGGCTACACCTTC.